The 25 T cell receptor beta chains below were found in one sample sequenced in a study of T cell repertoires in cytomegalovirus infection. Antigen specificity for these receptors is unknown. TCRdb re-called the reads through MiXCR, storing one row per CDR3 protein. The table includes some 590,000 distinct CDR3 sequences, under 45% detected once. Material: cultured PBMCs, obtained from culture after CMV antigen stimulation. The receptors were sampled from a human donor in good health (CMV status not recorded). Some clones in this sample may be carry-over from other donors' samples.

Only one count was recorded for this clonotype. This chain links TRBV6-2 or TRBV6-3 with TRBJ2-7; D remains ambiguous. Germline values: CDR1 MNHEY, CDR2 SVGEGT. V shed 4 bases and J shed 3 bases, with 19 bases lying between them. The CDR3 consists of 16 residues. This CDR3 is CASSSHLGSRSYEQYF. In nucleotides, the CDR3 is TGTGCCAGCAGTTCCCACCTTGGTAGCCGAAGCTACGAGCAGTACTTC.

The CDR3: CASVEGARFVGYTF. As DNA, the CDR3 is TGTGCCAGCGTTGAGGGGGCACGATTCGTCGGCTACACCTTC. V gene TRBV28 combines with J gene TRBJ1-2; 7 bases agree with TRBD1. Germline CDR1 MDHEN, CDR2 SYDVKM. The V and J ends lost 8 bases and 8 bases, in that order; junction bases with no gene match: 14. CDR3 length equals 14 residues.

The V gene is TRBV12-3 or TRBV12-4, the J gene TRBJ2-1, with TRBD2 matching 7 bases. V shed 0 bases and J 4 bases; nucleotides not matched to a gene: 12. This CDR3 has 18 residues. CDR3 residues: CASSLAQVVWGGYNEQFF. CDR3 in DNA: TGTGCCAGCAGTTTAGCGCAAGTTGTGTGGGGGGGTTACAATGAGCAGTTCTTC.

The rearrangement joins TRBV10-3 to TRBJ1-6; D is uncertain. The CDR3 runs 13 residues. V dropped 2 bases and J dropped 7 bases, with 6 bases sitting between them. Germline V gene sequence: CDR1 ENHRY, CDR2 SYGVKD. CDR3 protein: CAISELPNSPLHF. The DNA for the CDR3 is TGTGCCATCAGTGAGCTACCGAATTCACCCCTCCACTTT.

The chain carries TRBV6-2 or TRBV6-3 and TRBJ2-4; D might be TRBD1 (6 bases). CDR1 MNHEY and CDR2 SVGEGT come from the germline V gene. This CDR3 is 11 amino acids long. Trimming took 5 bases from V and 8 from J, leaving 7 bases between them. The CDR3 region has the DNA TGTGCCAGCAGTCGACAGGACATTCAGTACTTC. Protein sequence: CASSRQDIQYF.

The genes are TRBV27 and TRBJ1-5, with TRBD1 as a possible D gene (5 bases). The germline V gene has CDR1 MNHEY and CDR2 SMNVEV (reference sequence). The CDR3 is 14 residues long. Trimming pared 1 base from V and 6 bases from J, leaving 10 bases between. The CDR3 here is CASSLLGVGQPQHF. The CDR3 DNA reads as TGTGCCAGCAGTTTATTAGGGGTAGGTCAGCCCCAGCATTTT.

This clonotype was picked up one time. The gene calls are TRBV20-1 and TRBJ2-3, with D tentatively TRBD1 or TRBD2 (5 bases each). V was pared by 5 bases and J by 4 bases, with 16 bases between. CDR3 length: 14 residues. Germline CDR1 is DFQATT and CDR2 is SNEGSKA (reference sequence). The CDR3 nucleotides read TGCAGTGCTCAAGCTGGGGGAGTGGCAGATACGCAGTATTTT. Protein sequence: CSAQAGGVADTQYF.

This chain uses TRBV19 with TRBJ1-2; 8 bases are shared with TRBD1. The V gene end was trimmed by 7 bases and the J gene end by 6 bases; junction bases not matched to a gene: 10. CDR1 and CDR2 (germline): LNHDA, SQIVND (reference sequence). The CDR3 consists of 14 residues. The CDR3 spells CASTPRTGINGYTF. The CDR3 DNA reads TGTGCCAGTACGCCGCGGACAGGGATCAATGGCTACACCTTC.

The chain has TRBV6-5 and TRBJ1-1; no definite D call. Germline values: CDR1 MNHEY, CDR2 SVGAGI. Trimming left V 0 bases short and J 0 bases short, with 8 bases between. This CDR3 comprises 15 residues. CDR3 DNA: TGTGCCAGCAGTTACTCGGTAGAGATGAACACTGAAGCTTTCTTT. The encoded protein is CASSYSVEMNTEAFF.

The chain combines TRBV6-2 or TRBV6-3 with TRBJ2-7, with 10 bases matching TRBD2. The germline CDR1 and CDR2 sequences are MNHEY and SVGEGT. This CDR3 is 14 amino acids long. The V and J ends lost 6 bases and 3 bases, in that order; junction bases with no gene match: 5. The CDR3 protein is CASRGLADRYEQYF. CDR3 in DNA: TGTGCCAGCAGAGGACTAGCGGACCGCTACGAGCAGTACTTC.

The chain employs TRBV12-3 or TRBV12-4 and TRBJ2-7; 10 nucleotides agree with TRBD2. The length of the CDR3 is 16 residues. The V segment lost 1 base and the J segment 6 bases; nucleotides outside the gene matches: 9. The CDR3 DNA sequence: TGTGCCAGCAGTTTAGAAAAGCGGGAGGGCCGTTTCGAGCAGTACTTC. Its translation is CASSLEKREGRFEQYF.

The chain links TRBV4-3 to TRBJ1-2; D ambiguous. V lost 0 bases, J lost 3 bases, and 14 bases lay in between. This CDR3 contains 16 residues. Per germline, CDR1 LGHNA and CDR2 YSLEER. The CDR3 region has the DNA TGCGCCAGCAGCCAAGATTGGCGTCGAACGGACTATGGCTACACCTTC. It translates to CASSQDWRRTDYGYTF.

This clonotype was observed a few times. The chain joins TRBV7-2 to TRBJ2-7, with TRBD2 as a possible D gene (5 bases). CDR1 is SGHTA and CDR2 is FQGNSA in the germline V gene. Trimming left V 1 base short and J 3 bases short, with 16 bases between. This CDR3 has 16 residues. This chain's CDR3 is CASSLEEATRGYEQYF. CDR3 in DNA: TGTGCCAGCAGCTTAGAGGAGGCAACAAGAGGCTACGAGCAGTACTTC.

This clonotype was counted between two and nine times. CDR3 loop: CSAGHRGTDGYTF. The CDR3, as DNA: TGCAGTGCCGGACACAGGGGCACTGACGGCTACACCTTC. The chain links TRBV20-1 to TRBJ1-2, with TRBD1 matching over 7 bases. The CDR3 totals 13 residues. Trimming cost V 6 bases and J 8 bases; bases outside gene matches: 12. In germline, CDR1 is DFQATT, CDR2 SNEGSKA (reference sequence).

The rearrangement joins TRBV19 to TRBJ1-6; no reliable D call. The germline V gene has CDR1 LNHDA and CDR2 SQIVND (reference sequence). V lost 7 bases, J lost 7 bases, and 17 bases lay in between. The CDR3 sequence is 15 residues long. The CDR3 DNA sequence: TGTGCCAGTACGGAATGGAGTGTTGAAAATTCACCCCTCCACTTT. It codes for CASTEWSVENSPLHF.

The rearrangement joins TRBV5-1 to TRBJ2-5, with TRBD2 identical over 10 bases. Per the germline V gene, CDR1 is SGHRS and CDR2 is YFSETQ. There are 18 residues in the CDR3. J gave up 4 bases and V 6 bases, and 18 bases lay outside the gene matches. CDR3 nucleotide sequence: TGCGCCAGCAAACTGGGGCTAGCGGGAGTACTGAGGACAGAGACCCAGTACTTC. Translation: CASKLGLAGVLRTETQYF.

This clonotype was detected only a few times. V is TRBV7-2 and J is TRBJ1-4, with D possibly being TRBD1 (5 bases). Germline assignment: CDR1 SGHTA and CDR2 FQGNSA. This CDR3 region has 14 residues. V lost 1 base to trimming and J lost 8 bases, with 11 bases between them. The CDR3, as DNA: TGTGCCAGCAGCTTAGGGGGGGGGGTCGAAAAACTGTTTTTT. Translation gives CASSLGGGVEKLFF.

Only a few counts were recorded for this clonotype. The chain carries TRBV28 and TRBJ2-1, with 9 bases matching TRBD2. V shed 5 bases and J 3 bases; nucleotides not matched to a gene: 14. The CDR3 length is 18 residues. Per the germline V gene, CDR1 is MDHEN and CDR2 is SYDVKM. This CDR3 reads CASSPPWGAGGRYNEQFF. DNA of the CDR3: TGTGCCAGCAGTCCACCATGGGGTGCGGGGGGGCGCTACAATGAGCAGTTCTTC.

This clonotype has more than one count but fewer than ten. The CDR3 region is CASSYGTQGGGPLHF. CDR3 coding DNA: TGTGCCAGCAGTTACGGAACACAAGGGGGGGGACCCCTCCACTTT. This chain links TRBV6-5 with TRBJ1-6, with D perhaps TRBD1 (6 bases). Trimming left V 2 bases short and J 12 bases short, with 17 bases between. This CDR3 region has 15 residues. Germline V CDR1 and CDR2: MNHEY, SVGAGI.

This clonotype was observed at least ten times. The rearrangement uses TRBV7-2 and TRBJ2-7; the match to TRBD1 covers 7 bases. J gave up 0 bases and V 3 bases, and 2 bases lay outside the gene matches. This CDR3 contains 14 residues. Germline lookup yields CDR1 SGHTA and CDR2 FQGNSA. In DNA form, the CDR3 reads TGTGCCAGCAGCTTGGGGGACAGCTCCTACGAGCAGTACTTC. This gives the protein CASSLGDSSYEQYF.

CDR3 DNA: TGCAGCGTCGAGGGTCTAGCCAAAAACATTCAGTACTTC. Protein product: CSVEGLAKNIQYF. The gene calls are TRBV29-1 and TRBJ2-4; D perhaps matches TRBD2 (5 bases). Germline assignment: CDR1 SQVTM and CDR2 ANQGSEA. The V gene lost 6 bases and the J gene lost 0 bases, with 9 bases spanning the gap. This CDR3 has 13 residues.

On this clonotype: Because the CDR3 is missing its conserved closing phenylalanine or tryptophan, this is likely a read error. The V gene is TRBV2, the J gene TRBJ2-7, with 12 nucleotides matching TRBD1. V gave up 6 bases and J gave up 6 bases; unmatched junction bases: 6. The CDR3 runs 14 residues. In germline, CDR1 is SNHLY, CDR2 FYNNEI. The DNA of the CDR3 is TGTGCCAGCAGGGCGGGACAGGGGGCGATCGAGCAGTACTTA. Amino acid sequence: CASRAGQGAIEQYL.

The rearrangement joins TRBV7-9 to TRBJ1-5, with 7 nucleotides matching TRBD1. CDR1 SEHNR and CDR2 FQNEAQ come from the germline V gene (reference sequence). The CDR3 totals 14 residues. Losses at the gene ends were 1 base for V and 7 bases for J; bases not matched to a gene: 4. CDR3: CASSLGDREQPQHF. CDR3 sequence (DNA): TGTGCCAGCAGCTTAGGGGACAGAGAACAGCCCCAGCATTTT.

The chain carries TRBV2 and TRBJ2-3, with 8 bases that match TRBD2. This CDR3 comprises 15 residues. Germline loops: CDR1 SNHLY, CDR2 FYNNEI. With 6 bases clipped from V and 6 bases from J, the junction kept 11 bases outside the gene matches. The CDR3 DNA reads TGTGCCAGCAGACTGCTAGCGGGTGGTATGGATACGCAGTATTTT. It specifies CASRLLAGGMDTQYF.

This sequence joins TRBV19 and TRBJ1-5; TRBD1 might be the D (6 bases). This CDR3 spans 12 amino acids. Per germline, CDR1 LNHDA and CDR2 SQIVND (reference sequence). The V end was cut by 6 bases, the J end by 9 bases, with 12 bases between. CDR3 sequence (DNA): TGTGCCAGTAGGGCCGCGGGGGCGCCCCAGCATTTT. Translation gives CASRAAGAPQHF.